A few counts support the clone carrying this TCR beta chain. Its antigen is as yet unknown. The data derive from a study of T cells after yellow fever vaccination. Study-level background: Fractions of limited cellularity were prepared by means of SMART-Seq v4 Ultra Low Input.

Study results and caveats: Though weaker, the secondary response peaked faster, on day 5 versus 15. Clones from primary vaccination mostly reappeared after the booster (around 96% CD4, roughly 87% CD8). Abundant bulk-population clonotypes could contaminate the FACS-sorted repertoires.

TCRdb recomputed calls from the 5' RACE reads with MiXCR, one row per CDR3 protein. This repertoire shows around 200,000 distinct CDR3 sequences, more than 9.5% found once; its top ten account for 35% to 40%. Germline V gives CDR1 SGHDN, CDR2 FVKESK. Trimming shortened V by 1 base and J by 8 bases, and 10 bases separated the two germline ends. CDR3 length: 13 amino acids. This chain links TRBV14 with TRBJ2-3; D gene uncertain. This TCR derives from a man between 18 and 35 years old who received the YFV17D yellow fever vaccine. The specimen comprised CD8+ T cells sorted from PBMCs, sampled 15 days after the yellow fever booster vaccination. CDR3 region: CASSQATGGTQYF. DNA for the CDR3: TGTGCCAGCAGCCAAGCGACGGGTGGTACGCAGTATTTT. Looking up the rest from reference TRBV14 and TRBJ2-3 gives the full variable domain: EAGVTQFPSHSVIEKGQTVTLRCDPISGHDNLYWYRRVMGKEIKFLLHFVKESKQDESGMPNNRFLAERTGGTYSTLKVQPAELEDSGVYFCASSQATGGTQYFGPGTRLTVL.